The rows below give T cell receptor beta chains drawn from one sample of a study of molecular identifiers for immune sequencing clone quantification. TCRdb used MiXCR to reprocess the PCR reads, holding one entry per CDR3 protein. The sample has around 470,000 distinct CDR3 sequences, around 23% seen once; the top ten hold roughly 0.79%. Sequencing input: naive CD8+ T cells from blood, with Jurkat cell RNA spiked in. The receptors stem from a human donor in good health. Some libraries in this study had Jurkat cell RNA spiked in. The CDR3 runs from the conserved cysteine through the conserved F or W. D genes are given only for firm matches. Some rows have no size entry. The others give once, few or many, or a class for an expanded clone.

CASSPPGSSYNEQIF	TGTGCCAGCAGCCCCCCGGGGAGCTCCTACAATGAGCAGATCTTC	TRBV11-2	TRBJ2-1	.	.
CASSDRDRGYEQYF	TGTGCCAGCTCAGACCGGGACAGGGGCTACGAGCAGTACTTC	TRBV18	TRBJ2-7	TRBD1	few
CAIGVIPISTDTQYF	TGTGCCATAGGAGTCATACCAATTAGCACAGATACGCAGTATTTT	TRBV7-9	TRBJ2-3	.	.
CASSLTVSGPVVGTGELFF	TGTGCCAGCAGCTTAACAGTATCCGGACCGGTAGTTGGGACCGGGGAGCTGTTTTTT	TRBV7-9	TRBJ2-2	.	few
CASSQGLAGTVLEDTQYF	TGTGCCAGCAGCCAAGGACTAGCGGGGACAGTGTTGGAAGATACGCAGTATTTT	TRBV14	TRBJ2-3	TRBD2	few
CASSPGLAGRYNEQFF	TGCGCCAGCAGCCCGGGACTAGCGGGGAGATACAATGAGCAGTTCTTC	TRBV4-1	TRBJ2-1	TRBD2	many
CASSLAGGAIQETQYF	TGTGCCAGCAGTTTAGCCGGGGGCGCAATCCAAGAGACCCAGTACTTC	TRBV12-3/TRBV12-4	TRBJ2-5	.	few
CASSESAGGYNEQFF	TGTGCCAGCAGTGAATCGGCAGGGGGATACAATGAGCAGTTCTTC	TRBV25-1	TRBJ2-1	TRBD1	few
CARSQERVLSNNEQFF	TGCGCCCGCAGCCAAGAAAGGGTGTTATCTAACAATGAGCAGTTCTTC	TRBV4-3	TRBJ2-1	.	.
CASKTSGLANTETQYF	TGTGCCAGCAAGACATCAGGGCTAGCCAACACAGAAACGCAGTATTTT	TRBV7-8	TRBJ2-3	.	.
CSVEGRELGETQYF	TGCAGCGTTGAAGGGCGGGAGTTAGGAGAGACCCAGTACTTC	TRBV29-1	TRBJ2-5	TRBD2	many
CASREGSSYEQHF	TGCGCCAGCCGGGAGGGAAGCTCCTACGAGCAGCACTTC	TRBV5-1	TRBJ2-7	TRBD2	.